This entry lists 13 T cell receptor beta chains sequenced from one sample in a study of human T cells and chemical hapten exposure. The study used a library that attached unique molecular identifiers to individual cDNA molecules. TCRdb re-analysed the reads in MiXCR, keeping a single row per CDR3 protein. Here the sample spans 2,500 to 3,000 distinct CDR3 sequences, 46% being singletons. Treatment here: therapeutic diphenylcyclopropenone sensitization with weekly scalp DPC. Sequencing was performed on whole blood, taken before DPC sensitization or 2, 6, or about 24 weeks after (not recorded which). The receptors here all came from an adult with alopecia areata. Some clones in this sample may be carry-over from other donors' samples. This table probably holds off-target reads from a library built for another chain.

The chain employs TRBV7-2 and TRBJ2-7; D gene unclear. The germline CDR1 and CDR2 sequences are SGHTA and FQGNSA. The V gene lost 2 bases and the J gene lost 4 bases, with 9 bases spanning the gap. CDR3 size: 13 residues. The CDR3 region has the DNA TGTGCCAGCAGCTTATTCGTGGGGTACGAGCAGTACGTC. This sequence encodes CASSLFVGYEQYV.

The chain joins TRBV27 to TRBJ2-6, with D perhaps TRBD2 (5 bases). CDR3 length: 18 residues. Per germline, CDR1 MNHEY and CDR2 SMNVEV (reference sequence). V lost 5 bases to trimming and J lost 2 bases, with 19 bases between them. CDR3: CASSLRWTRATGANVLTF. The CDR3 nucleotides read TGTGCCAGCAGTCTGCGCTGGACTCGCGCCACTGGGGCCAACGTCCTGACTTTC. The full variable domain, rest sourced from reference TRBV27 and TRBJ2-6, is EAQVTQNPRYLITVTGKKLTVTCSQNMNHEYMSWYRQDPGLGLRQIYYSMNVEVTDKGDVPEGYKVSRKEKRNFPLILESPSPNQTSLYFCASSLRWTRATGANVLTFGAGSRLTVL.

The rearrangement uses TRBV6-2 or TRBV6-3 and TRBJ2-7; the D gene is possibly TRBD1 (6 bases). Trimming cost V 6 bases and J 3 bases, with 15 bases left between them. This CDR3 contains 14 residues. Germline values: CDR1 MNHEY, CDR2 SVGEGT. This CDR3 reads CASRDSTGLYEQYV. CDR3 nucleotide sequence: TGTGCCAGCAGAGATTCGACAGGACTCTACGAGCAGTACGTC.

This clonotype has a handful of counts. The chain uses TRBV11-2 and TRBJ2-3, with D unresolved. The CDR3 spans 11 residues. CDR1 SGHAT and CDR2 FQNNGV come from the germline V gene. Deletions cut 3 bases from V and 6 bases from J, with 4 bases between. CDR3 sequence (DNA): TGTGCCAGCAGCTTTGAGGATACGCAGTATTTT. This encodes CASSFEDTQYF.

The chain joins TRBV6-5 to TRBJ2-3; 7 bases map to TRBD1. V dropped 1 base and J dropped 1; count of bases not matched to a gene: 5. Germline CDR1 reads MNHEY; CDR2 reads SVGAGI. The CDR3 length is 16 residues. CDR3 coding DNA: TGTGCCAGCAGTTACTACAGGGGCCTCGGCACAGATACGCAGTATTTT. Translation: CASSYYRGLGTDTQYF.

This clonotype has just a few counts. This chain joins TRBV6-2 or TRBV6-3 and TRBJ2-4, with 7 bases that match TRBD2. The junction had 10 bases not matched to a gene; V was cut back by 5 bases and J by 3 bases. The CDR3 spans 16 residues. Per the germline V gene, CDR1 is MNHEY and CDR2 is SVGEGT. CDR3 nucleotides: TGTGCCAGCAGTACGACCGGACTAGTAGTCAAAAACATTCAGTACTTC. Translating it yields CASSTTGLVVKNIQYF.

The chain uses TRBV20-1 and TRBJ2-3; 11 nucleotides line up with TRBD2. Germline V gene sequence: CDR1 DFQATT, CDR2 SNEGSKA (reference sequence). V trimming: 3 bases; J trimming: 5 bases; junction bases outside the gene matches: 10. This CDR3 has 16 amino acids. Written as DNA, the CDR3 is TGCAGTGCTAGTGATCTAGCGGGGGGTAGGTTAGATACGCAGTATTTT. This translates into CSASDLAGGRLDTQYF.

The chain couples TRBV6-5 to TRBJ2-1; D remains unclear. V was clipped by 8 bases and J by 11 bases, with 13 bases between them. This CDR3 is built from 11 residues. Germline lookup yields CDR1 MNHEY and CDR2 SVGAGI. In nucleotides, the CDR3 is TGTGCCAGCGATTCTGGCGTCCAGCAGTTCTTC. This codes for CASDSGVQQFF.

This chain uses TRBV5-1 with TRBJ2-7, with 11 bases matching TRBD2. V trimming: 4 bases; J trimming: 5 bases; junction bases outside the gene matches: 8. The CDR3 is 15 amino acids. Germline V gene data show CDR1 as SGHRS and CDR2 as YFSETQ. CDR3 residues: CASSPEGLAVHEQYF. The CDR3 nucleotides read TGCGCCAGCAGCCCGGAGGGACTAGCGGTTCACGAGCAGTACTTC.

The V and J genes are TRBV12-3 or TRBV12-4 and TRBJ2-3, with a tentative D call TRBD2 (5 bases). The CDR3 loop spans 16 amino acids. Trimming took off 3 bases at V and 4 bases at J, with 17 bases between the two ends. The CDR3 DNA is TGTGCCAGCAGTTTCGGGCTAGCCGGAGGCCCAGATACGCAGTATTTT. Its translation is CASSFGLAGGPDTQYF.

This clonotype was seen a few times. V is TRBV3-1 and J is TRBJ2-1; TRBD2 aligns across 12 bases. V trimming: 4 bases; J trimming: 6 bases; junction bases outside the gene matches: 13. Germline CDR1 is LGHDT and CDR2 is YNNKEL (reference sequence). CDR3 length equals 18 residues. The CDR3 spells CASSLSSGGARIGNEQFF. The CDR3 DNA sequence: TGTGCCAGCAGCCTCTCTAGCGGGGGGGCCCGGATCGGCAATGAGCAGTTCTTC.

In its sample, this clonotype was seen a few times. V is TRBV2 and J is TRBJ2-1; 11 nucleotides match TRBD1. This CDR3 spans 14 amino acids. Germline V gene sequence: CDR1 SNHLY, CDR2 FYNNEI. V was clipped by 5 bases and J by 10 bases; unmatched bases: 7. The CDR3 sequence: CASSSPGQGAEQFF. The CDR3 coding sequence is TGTGCCAGCAGTAGCCCTGGACAGGGGGCGGAGCAGTTCTTC.

The chain combines TRBV7-2 with TRBJ2-3, with D possibly being TRBD2 (5 bases). Germline loops: CDR1 SGHTA, CDR2 FQGNSA. V was shortened by 1 base and J by 3 bases, with 11 bases between the two germline ends. The CDR3 is 15 residues long. The CDR3 sequence: CASSLEGRRTDTQYF. In DNA, the CDR3 is TGTGCCAGCAGCTTAGAGGGCAGGAGGACAGATACGCAGTATTTT.